A selection of T cell receptor beta chains follows, all from one sample in a study of T cells in Graves' hyperthyroidism and ophthalmopathy. TCRdb processed the multiplex PCR reads anew with MiXCR; each CDR3 protein has one entry. This sample has 250,000 to 400,000 distinct CDR3 sequences, with about an eighth found just once. Sequenced material: blood. The receptors come from a woman aged 40 to 50 with Graves' ophthalmopathy. CDR3s include the opening cysteine and the closing phenylalanine or tryptophan. D genes are given only for firm matches. Clone sizes are given selectively: once, few, many, or a class where the clone is expanded.

>TRBD2|TRBV19|many|TRBJ2-7
TGTGCCGCCGGGGGGGGCTACGAGCAGTACTTC
CAAGGGYEQYF
>TRBD2|TRBV9|many|TRBJ2-1
TGTGCCAGCAGCGTAGTTGGGGGAGGGAGGGAGCAGTTCTTC
CASSVVGGGREQFF
>.|TRBV12-3/TRBV12-4|many|TRBJ1-6
TGTGCCAGCAGTTTTTGGGAAGTTAATTCACCCCTCCACTTT
CASSFWEVNSPLHF
>.|TRBV6-2/TRBV6-3|.|TRBJ2-7
TGTGCCTCAAACCATCAGGGAACCTACGAGCAGTACTTC
CASNHQGTYEQYF
>.|TRBV12-3/TRBV12-4|many|TRBJ1-4
TGTGCCAGCACTTTACAGGGCTCTAATGAAAAACTGTTTTTT
CASTLQGSNEKLFF
>TRBD1|TRBV3-1|many|TRBJ1-2
TGTGCCAGCAGCCCCCAGACAGGGGGCCGTGGCTACACCTTC
CASSPQTGGRGYTF
>.|TRBV6-2/TRBV6-3|many|TRBJ1-2
TGTGCCAGCTCAGATCTGTATGGCTACACCTTC
CASSDLYGYTF
>.|TRBV15|many|TRBJ1-6
TGTGCCACCAGCAGAGACCCAGGGGAAGGGTCACCCCTCCACTTT
CATSRDPGEGSPLHF
>TRBD1|TRBV7-9|many|TRBJ2-1
TGTGCCAGCAGCTTCCAGGGGGCAAATCAGGAGCAGTTCTTC
CASSFQGANQEQFF
>.|TRBV28|many|TRBJ1-5
TGTGCCAGCAGTGACCTACTGATTGACGGCTACAATCAGCCCCAGCATTTT
CASSDLLIDGYNQPQHF
>TRBD2|TRBV28|many|TRBJ2-7
TGTGCCAGCAGTCTAGCGGGAGTTGGCTACGAGCAGTACTTC
CASSLAGVGYEQYF
>.|TRBV30|many|TRBJ1-1
TGTGCCTGGAGCCGTATTCGGGAAACTGAAGCTTTCTTT
CAWSRIRETEAFF
>.|TRBV7-6|few|TRBJ2-3
TGTGCCAGCAGCAAAGGGGACCGGAGCACAGATACGCAGTATTTT
CASSKGDRSTDTQYF
>TRBD2|TRBV24-1|many|TRBJ2-1
TGTGCCACCAGTGATTCTAGCGGACCTTACAATGAGCAGTTCTTC
CATSDSSGPYNEQFF
>TRBD2|TRBV12-3/TRBV12-4|many|TRBJ2-1
TGTGCCAGCAGTTTATTCGCGGGGGGGCCCGCAGTGTATGAGCAGTTCTTC
CASSLFAGGPAVYEQFF
>TRBD2|TRBV2|few|TRBJ2-3
TGTGCCAGCAGTGAGAGACTAGCGGACATCGCAGATACGCAGTATTTT
CASSERLADIADTQYF
>.|TRBV7-9|few|TRBJ2-1
TGTGCCAGCATAGTGGGGGCCGAGGCCTACAATGAGCAGTTCTTC
CASIVGAEAYNEQFF
>.|TRBV7-9|many|TRBJ1-2
TGTGCCAGCAGCCCCCAAATCCTAGGATCTAACTATGGCTACACCTTC
CASSPQILGSNYGYTF
>.|TRBV20-1|many|TRBJ1-1
TGCAGTGCTAGATCGGGCAGAACTTCCACTGAAGCTTTCTTT
CSARSGRTSTEAFF
>.|TRBV30|.|TRBJ2-5
TGTGCCTGTAGCGGCCAAGAGACCCAGTACTTC
CACSGQETQYF
>TRBD1|TRBV5-1|many|TRBJ2-7
TGCGCCAGCAGCGGGGGACAGCGGTCCTACGAGCAGTACTTC
CASSGGQRSYEQYF
>TRBD2|TRBV11-2|many|TRBJ2-7
TGTGCCAGCAGGCGAGGGACTAGCGGTGCCTACGAGCAGTACTTC
CASRRGTSGAYEQYF
>TRBD1|TRBV20-1|few|TRBJ2-1
TGCAGTGCTCGCCCCCGGGGCAGGGGGTTTAGCAATGAGCAGTTCTTC
CSARPRGRGFSNEQFF
>.|TRBV29-1|many|TRBJ2-5
TGCAGCGTTCAAAGGGGGGCGGGGGAGACCCAGTACTTC
CSVQRGAGETQYF
>.|TRBV4-1|few|TRBJ1-1
TGCGCCAGCAGCCAAGGACTTATGAACACTGAAGCTTTCTTT
CASSQGLMNTEAFF
>.|TRBV3-1|many|TRBJ2-1
TGTGCCAGCAGTCCCACAGCTTACAGGGCCTACAATGAGCAGTTCTTC
CASSPTAYRAYNEQFF
>.|TRBV2|many|TRBJ1-6
TGTGCCAGCAGAGCCCCCGGGGCCGAGAATTCACCCCTCCACTTT
CASRAPGAENSPLHF
>TRBD2|TRBV20-1|few|TRBJ2-3
TGCAGTGCTCAAACGAAGACTAGCGGGGGGGCAAGCCTTAGGTCAGATACGCAGTATTTT
CSAQTKTSGGASLRSDTQYF
>.|TRBV28|many|TRBJ1-2
TGTGCCAGCAGGAACCAGGGACCTAACTATGGCTACACCTTC
CASRNQGPNYGYTF
>TRBD2|TRBV6-2/TRBV6-3|.|TRBJ2-7
TGTGCCAGCAGTTCGGGACTAGCGTTTGATGAGCAGTACTTC
CASSSGLAFDEQYF
>.|TRBV7-9|few|TRBJ2-2
TGTGCCACCCCACCACCGGGGACATATACCGGGGAGCTGTTTTTT
CATPPPGTYTGELFF
>.|TRBV7-9|many|TRBJ2-7
TGTGCCAGCAGCCCTAGCAGGGAACTCTACGAGCAGTACTTC
CASSPSRELYEQYF
>TRBD2|TRBV24-1|many|TRBJ2-5
TGTGCCACCAGTGATTTAAGGGGCTGGACTAGCGGGAGTGTAAAAGAGACCCAGTACTTC
CATSDLRGWTSGSVKETQYF
>TRBD1|TRBV20-1|.|TRBJ1-2
TGCAGTGCTAGACGGTCCCCGCAGGGGGTCCATGGCTACACCTTC
CSARRSPQGVHGYTF
>.|TRBV9|many|TRBJ2-1
TGTGCCAGCAGCGTAGGAGGGGCAGGGGTAGGCAATGAGCAGTTCTTC
CASSVGGAGVGNEQFF
>.|TRBV6-1|.|TRBJ2-7
TGTGCCAGCAGTACAATGACTGCCGAGCAGTACTTC
CASSTMTAEQYF
>TRBD1|TRBV10-3|many|TRBJ1-5
TGTGCCATCAGTGGACAGGGGCCCCAAGGGACCCAGCATTTT
CAISGQGPQGTQHF
>.|TRBV7-2|.|TRBJ2-1
TGTGCCAGCAGCTTGCGTTCTGCGACAAGGGGCGAGGTGGGTAACAATGAGCAGTTCTTC
CASSLRSATRGEVGNNEQFF
>.|TRBV6-5|few|TRBJ1-2
TGTGCCAGCAGTTCCAATGTAGGTGGTGGCTACACCTTC
CASSSNVGGGYTF
>TRBD2|TRBV7-4|many|TRBJ2-1
TGTGCCAGCAGGACTAGCGGGAGACCTAGGGCCAATGAGCAGTTCTTC
CASRTSGRPRANEQFF
>.|TRBV6-2/TRBV6-3|few|TRBJ2-2
TGTGCCACCCAGCGGAGCCACACCGGGGAGCTGTTTTTT
CATQRSHTGELFF
>.|TRBV5-5|few|TRBJ1-2
TGTGCCAGCAGCTCGTCCAGGGCCCCTTGGGGCTACACCTTC
CASSSSRAPWGYTF
>TRBD2|TRBV10-1|many|TRBJ2-2
TGCGCCAGCAGTCCAGGGGTAGCGGGGAATGCCGGGGAGCTGTTTTTT
CASSPGVAGNAGELFF